The rows below give T cell receptor beta chains drawn from one sample of a study of cytomegalovirus exposure and HLA in healthy donors. The assay was immunoSEQ multiplex PCR, and TCRdb's table has in-frame clones only and misses some. The sample has under 130,000 clones, 74% seen once. Sequenced input: PBMCs. The source is a man between 45 and 60 years old in good health and CMV-seropositive. The conserved cysteine and the conserved F or W are not part of the CDR3 here.

cdr3_aa: ASSLRTSDTDTQY
v_call: TRBV5-1
j_call: TRBJ2-3

cdr3_aa: ASSSQGAQDGYT
v_call: TRBV7-9
j_call: TRBJ1-2

cdr3_aa: ASSLTGAISYEQY
v_call: TRBV5-1
j_call: TRBJ2-7

cdr3_aa: ASSLDLQGSVNYGYT
v_call: TRBV7-9
j_call: TRBJ1-2

cdr3_aa: ASSLIQGTVRNTIY
v_call: TRBV7-2
j_call: TRBJ1-3

cdr3_aa: ASSTALTGTGSYEQY
v_call: TRBV19
j_call: TRBJ2-7

cdr3_aa: ASSQDRDRVYGYT
v_call: TRBV4-2
j_call: TRBJ1-2

cdr3_aa: ASSWTDMNTEAF
v_call: TRBV6-1
j_call: TRBJ1-1

cdr3_aa: ASSLAGQGGTEAF
v_call: TRBV5-1
j_call: TRBJ1-1

cdr3_aa: ASSPLQEGNTIY
v_call: TRBV11-2
j_call: TRBJ1-3

cdr3_aa: ASSQDRGRFTDTQY
v_call: TRBV4-1
j_call: TRBJ2-3

cdr3_aa: ASSSRTGKYGYT
v_call: TRBV28
j_call: TRBJ1-2

cdr3_aa: ASSSEGGSFGQPQH
v_call: TRBV2
j_call: TRBJ1-5

cdr3_aa: ASSLTTSPTDTQY
v_call: TRBV5-1
j_call: TRBJ2-3

cdr3_aa: ASSFGTSRTETQY
v_call: TRBV5-1
j_call: TRBJ2-5

cdr3_aa: ASSVDKGAETQY
v_call: TRBV9
j_call: TRBJ2-5

cdr3_aa: ASGSRGVQPQH
v_call: TRBV27
j_call: TRBJ1-5

cdr3_aa: AWSVLRRAGELF
v_call: TRBV30
j_call: TRBJ2-2

cdr3_aa: ASSSPPGRYGYT
v_call: TRBV5-1
j_call: TRBJ1-2

cdr3_aa: ASSPSDWETQY
v_call: TRBV5-1
j_call: TRBJ2-5

cdr3_aa: ASTKGTSGRYTQY
v_call: TRBV11-2
j_call: TRBJ2-3

cdr3_aa: ASSPTQGGTQY
v_call: TRBV27
j_call: TRBJ2-5

cdr3_aa: AISESAATTGELF
v_call: TRBV10-3
j_call: TRBJ2-2

cdr3_aa: SSSKTTGGREKLF
v_call: TRBV7-9
j_call: TRBJ1-4

cdr3_aa: ASSDGGPTKRVQY
v_call: TRBV6-1
j_call: TRBJ2-5

cdr3_aa: ASSNGLQGTEAF
v_call: TRBV6-6
j_call: TRBJ1-1

cdr3_aa: ASSHALVGKPQH
v_call: TRBV4-1
j_call: TRBJ1-5

cdr3_aa: ASSQVGTAYYEQY
v_call: TRBV14
j_call: TRBJ2-7

cdr3_aa: ASSTDRVGQPQH
v_call: TRBV4-1
j_call: TRBJ1-5

cdr3_aa: ASRDSPLSGGYT
v_call: TRBV2
j_call: TRBJ1-2

cdr3_aa: ASSFGPERGNTDTQY
v_call: TRBV5-1
j_call: TRBJ2-3

cdr3_aa: ASTLYRQY
v_call: TRBV5-1
j_call: TRBJ2-7

cdr3_aa: ASSALQGQSAQY
v_call: TRBV6-1
j_call: TRBJ2-3

cdr3_aa: ASSENLGGGYGYT
v_call: TRBV6-1
j_call: TRBJ1-2

cdr3_aa: ASSGTSGTTGELF
v_call: TRBV7-8
j_call: TRBJ2-2